The 9 T cell receptor beta chains below come from one sample, sequenced in a study of cytomegalovirus exposure and HLA in healthy donors. Primers included in the PCR were 60 Vbeta and 13 Jbeta primers. Using immunoSEQ multiplex PCR, the repertoire was profiled, and TCRdb retains in-frame clones only, with some absent. The table includes approximately 180,000 clones, about 90% detected once. The sequenced sample was PBMCs. The receptors were gathered from a girl less than two years old in good health and CMV-seronegative.

This chain uses TRBV2 with TRBJ2-7, with D uncertain. This CDR3 is built from 13 residues. Trimming took off 2 bases at V and 2 bases at J, with 7 bases between the two ends. CDR1 and CDR2 from the germline V gene are SNHLY and FYNNEI. The CDR3 DNA follows: TGTGCCAGCAGTGAAAGTAGCACCTACGAGCAGTACTTC. Protein product: CASSESSTYEQYF.

The V and J genes are TRBV27 and TRBJ2-7, with D possibly being TRBD1 (5 bases). Germline CDR1 MNHEY, CDR2 SMNVEV (reference sequence). V was clipped by 2 bases and J by 0 bases, with 14 bases between them. The CDR3 is 16 amino acids. The chain's CDR3 is CASSLGQQDRSYEQYF. In DNA form, the CDR3 reads TGTGCCAGCAGTTTAGGACAACAGGATCGCTCCTACGAGCAGTACTTC.

The sample holds one count of this clone. This chain uses TRBV4-2 with TRBJ2-1; maybe TRBD2 (5 bases). CDR1 is LGHNA and CDR2 is YNFKEQ in the germline V gene. The V end was cut by 3 bases, the J end by 9 bases, with 18 bases between. This CDR3 is built from 15 residues. CDR3 amino acids: CASSQSGRLLVEQFF. In DNA form, the CDR3 reads TGTGCCAGCAGCCAGAGCGGTCGGCTGCTAGTTGAGCAGTTCTTC.

This clone was counted once. CDR3 loop: CASSHLSGGASYEQYF. CDR3 sequence (DNA): TGCGCCAGCAGCCACCTTAGCGGGGGGGCCTCCTACGAGCAGTACTTC. The genes are TRBV4-1 and TRBJ2-7; 11 nucleotides align to TRBD2. The J segment lost 0 bases and the V segment lost 3 bases, leaving 4 bases of the junction unmatched. Germline V CDR1 and CDR2: MGHRA, YSYEKL. There are 16 residues in the CDR3.

This clone is a singleton in its sample. The V gene is TRBV6-5, the J gene TRBJ2-1, with TRBD2 as a possible D gene (8 bases). The ends were cut back, 4 bases at V and 8 bases at J, with 18 bases in the middle. The CDR3 totals 15 residues. Germline CDR1 and CDR2: MNHEY and SVGAGI. For the CDR3, the DNA is TGTGCCAGCAGTTCGGGAGGGGGCAATATGTATGAGCAGTTCTTC. This encodes CASSSGGGNMYEQFF.

The rearrangement links TRBV7-3 to TRBJ2-2, with 7 bases aligning to TRBD1. CDR3 length: 20 residues. V lost 5 bases to trimming and J lost 4 bases; unmatched junction nucleotides: 22. Per germline, CDR1 SGHTA and CDR2 FQGTGA. The chain's CDR3 is CASSPMGMRGTARSTGELFF. The CDR3 region has the DNA TGTGCCAGCAGCCCCATGGGAATGAGAGGGACAGCTCGAAGCACCGGGGAGCTGTTTTTT.

This rearrangement joins TRBV6-5 to TRBJ2-7; D might be TRBD2 (6 bases). Germline values: CDR1 MNHEY, CDR2 SVGAGI. The V end was cut by 2 bases, the J end by 7 bases, with 15 bases between. This CDR3 has 14 residues. The CDR3 region is CASSYDARAGEQYF. Written as DNA, the CDR3 is TGTGCCAGCAGTTACGACGCCAGGGCGGGGGAGCAGTACTTC.

V is TRBV6-1 and J is TRBJ1-1, with D perhaps matching TRBD1 (6 bases). V gave up 4 bases and J gave up 7 bases, with 13 bases separating them. CDR3 length equals 13 residues. Germline values: CDR1 MNHNS, CDR2 SASEGT. The CDR3, as DNA: TGTGCCAGCAGTGCGCCAGGGGATTTTGAAGCTTTCTTT. Its protein is CASSAPGDFEAFF.

The J gene is TRBJ1-2, the V gene TRBV15; 7 bases fit TRBD1. Germline CDR1 is LNHNV and CDR2 is YYDKDF (reference sequence). The CDR3 spans 15 residues. Germline trimming cut 4 bases from V and 9 bases from J; bases unmatched to any gene: 14. The CDR3 nucleotides are TGTGCCACCAGCATATCAGACAGGGCCTTACCGCGCTACACCTTC. Translated: CATSISDRALPRYTF.